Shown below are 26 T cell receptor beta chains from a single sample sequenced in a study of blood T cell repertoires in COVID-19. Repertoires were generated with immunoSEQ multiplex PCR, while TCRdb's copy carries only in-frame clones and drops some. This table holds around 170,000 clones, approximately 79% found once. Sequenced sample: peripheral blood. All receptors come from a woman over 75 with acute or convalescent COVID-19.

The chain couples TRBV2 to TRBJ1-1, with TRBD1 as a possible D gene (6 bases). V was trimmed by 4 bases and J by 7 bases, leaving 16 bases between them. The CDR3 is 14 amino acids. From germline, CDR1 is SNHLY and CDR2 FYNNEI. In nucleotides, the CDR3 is TGTGCCAGCAGTGGGTTACAGGGTAAGATTGAAGCTTTCTTT. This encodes CASSGLQGKIEAFF.

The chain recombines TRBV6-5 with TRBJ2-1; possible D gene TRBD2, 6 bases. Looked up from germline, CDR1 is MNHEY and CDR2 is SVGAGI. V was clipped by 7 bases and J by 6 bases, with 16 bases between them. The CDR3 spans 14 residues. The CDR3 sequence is CASIEGASVNEQFF. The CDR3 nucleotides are TGTGCCAGCATCGAAGGGGCTAGCGTCAATGAGCAGTTCTTC.

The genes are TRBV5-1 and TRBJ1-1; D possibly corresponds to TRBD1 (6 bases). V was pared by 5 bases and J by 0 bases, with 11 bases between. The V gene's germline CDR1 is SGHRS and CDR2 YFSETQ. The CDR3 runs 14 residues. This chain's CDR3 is CASRTQGMNTEAFF. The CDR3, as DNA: TGCGCCAGCAGAACCCAGGGGATGAACACTGAAGCTTTCTTT.

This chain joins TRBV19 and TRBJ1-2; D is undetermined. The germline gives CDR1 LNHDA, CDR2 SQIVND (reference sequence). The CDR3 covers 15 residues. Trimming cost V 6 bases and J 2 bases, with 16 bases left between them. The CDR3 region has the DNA TGTGCCAGTAGAGAACAAAGAGGCAGAAACTATGGCTACACCTTC. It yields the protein CASREQRGRNYGYTF.

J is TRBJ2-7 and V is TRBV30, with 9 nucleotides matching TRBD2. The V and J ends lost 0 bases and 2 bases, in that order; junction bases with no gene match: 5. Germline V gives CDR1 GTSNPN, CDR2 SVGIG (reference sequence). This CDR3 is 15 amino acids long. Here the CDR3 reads CAWSVGGGRAYEQYF. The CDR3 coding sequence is TGTGCCTGGAGTGTGGGCGGCGGGAGGGCCTACGAGCAGTACTTC.

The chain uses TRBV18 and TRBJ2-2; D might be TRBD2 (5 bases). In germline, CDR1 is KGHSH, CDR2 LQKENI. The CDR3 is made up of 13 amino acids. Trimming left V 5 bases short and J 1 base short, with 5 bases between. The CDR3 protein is CASSGLNTGELFF. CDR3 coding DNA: TGTGCCAGCTCAGGACTGAACACCGGGGAGCTGTTTTTT.

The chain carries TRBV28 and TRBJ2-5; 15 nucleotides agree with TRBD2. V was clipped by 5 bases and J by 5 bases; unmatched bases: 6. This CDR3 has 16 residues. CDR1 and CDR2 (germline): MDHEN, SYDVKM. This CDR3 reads CASSLRTSGRAETQYF. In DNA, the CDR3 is TGTGCCAGCAGTCTAAGGACTAGCGGGAGGGCGGAGACCCAGTACTTC.

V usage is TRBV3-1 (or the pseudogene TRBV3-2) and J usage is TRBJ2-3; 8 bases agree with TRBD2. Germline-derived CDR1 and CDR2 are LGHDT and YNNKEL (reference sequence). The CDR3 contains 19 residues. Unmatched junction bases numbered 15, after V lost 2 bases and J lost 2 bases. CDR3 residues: CASSQTGQSGSGFTDTQYF. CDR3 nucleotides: TGTGCCAGCAGCCAAACTGGACAGAGCGGGAGTGGTTTCACAGATACGCAGTATTTT.

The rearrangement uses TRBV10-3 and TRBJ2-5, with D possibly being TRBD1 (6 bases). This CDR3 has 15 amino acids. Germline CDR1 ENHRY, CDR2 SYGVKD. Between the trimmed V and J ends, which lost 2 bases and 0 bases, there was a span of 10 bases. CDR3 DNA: TGTGCCATCAGTGAGGGTGGGGGCTACCAAGAGACCCAGTACTTC. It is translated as CAISEGGGYQETQYF.

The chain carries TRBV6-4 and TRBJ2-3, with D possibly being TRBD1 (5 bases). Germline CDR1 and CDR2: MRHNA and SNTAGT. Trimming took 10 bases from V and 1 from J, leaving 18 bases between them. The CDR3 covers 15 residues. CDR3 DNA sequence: TGTGCCACCCGCCAGTGGGGCGGAGGCACAGATACGCAGTATTTT. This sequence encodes CATRQWGGGTDTQYF.

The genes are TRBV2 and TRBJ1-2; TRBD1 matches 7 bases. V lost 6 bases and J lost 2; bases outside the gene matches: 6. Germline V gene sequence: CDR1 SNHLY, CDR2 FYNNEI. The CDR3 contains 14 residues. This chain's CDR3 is CASRKLQGNYGYTF. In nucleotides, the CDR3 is TGTGCCAGCAGAAAACTACAGGGGAACTATGGCTACACCTTC.

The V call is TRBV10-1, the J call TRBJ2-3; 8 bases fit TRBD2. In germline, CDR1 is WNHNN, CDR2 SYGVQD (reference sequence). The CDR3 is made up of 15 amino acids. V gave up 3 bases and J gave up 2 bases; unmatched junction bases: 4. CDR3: CASSEGAGATDTQYF. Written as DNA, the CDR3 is TGCGCCAGCAGTGAAGGAGCGGGAGCCACAGATACGCAGTATTTT.

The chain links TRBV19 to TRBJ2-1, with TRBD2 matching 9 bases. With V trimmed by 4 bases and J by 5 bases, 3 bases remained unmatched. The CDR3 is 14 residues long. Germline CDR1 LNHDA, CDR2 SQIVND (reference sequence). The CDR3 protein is CASSNRLADNEQFF. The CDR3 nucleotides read TGTGCCAGTAGTAACCGACTAGCGGACAATGAGCAGTTCTTC.

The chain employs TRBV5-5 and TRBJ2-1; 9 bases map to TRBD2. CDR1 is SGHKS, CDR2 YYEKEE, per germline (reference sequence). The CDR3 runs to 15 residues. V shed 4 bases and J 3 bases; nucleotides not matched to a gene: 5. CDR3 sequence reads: CASSATSGLYNEQFF. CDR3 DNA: TGTGCCAGCAGCGCGACTAGCGGACTCTACAATGAGCAGTTCTTC.

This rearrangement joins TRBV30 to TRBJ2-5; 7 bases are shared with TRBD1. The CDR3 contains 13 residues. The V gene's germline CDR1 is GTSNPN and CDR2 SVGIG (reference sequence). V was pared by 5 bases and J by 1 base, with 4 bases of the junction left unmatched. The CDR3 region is CAWAPGGQETQYF. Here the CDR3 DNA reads TGTGCCTGGGCCCCAGGGGGCCAAGAGACCCAGTACTTC.

This CDR3 reads CASSDPSGSYNEQFF. For the CDR3, the DNA is TGTGCCAGCAGCGACCCCTCGGGGAGCTACAATGAGCAGTTCTTC. The chain joins TRBV2 to TRBJ2-1; D is possibly TRBD2 (5 bases). Germline CDR1 SNHLY, CDR2 FYNNEI. V was clipped by 6 bases and J by 3 bases, with 15 bases between them. CDR3 length equals 15 residues.

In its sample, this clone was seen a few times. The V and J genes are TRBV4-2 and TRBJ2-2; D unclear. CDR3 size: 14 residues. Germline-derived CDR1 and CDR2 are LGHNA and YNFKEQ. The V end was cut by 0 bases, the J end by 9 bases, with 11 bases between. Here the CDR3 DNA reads TGTGCCAGCAGCCAAGATAATGGCCATAGGGAGCTGTTTTTT. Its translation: CASSQDNGHRELFF.

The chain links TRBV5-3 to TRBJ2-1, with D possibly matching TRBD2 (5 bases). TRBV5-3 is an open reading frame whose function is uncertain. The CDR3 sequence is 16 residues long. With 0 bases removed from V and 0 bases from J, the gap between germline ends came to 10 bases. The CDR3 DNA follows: TGTGCCAGAAGCTTGGGGTCCGGACTCTCCTACAATGAGCAGTTCTTC. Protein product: CARSLGSGLSYNEQFF.

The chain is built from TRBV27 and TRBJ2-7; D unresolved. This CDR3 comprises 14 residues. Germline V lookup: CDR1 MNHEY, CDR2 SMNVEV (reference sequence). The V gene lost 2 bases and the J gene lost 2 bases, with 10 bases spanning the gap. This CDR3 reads CASSLIQNPYEQYF. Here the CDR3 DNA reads TGTGCCAGCAGTTTAATACAGAACCCCTACGAGCAGTACTTC.

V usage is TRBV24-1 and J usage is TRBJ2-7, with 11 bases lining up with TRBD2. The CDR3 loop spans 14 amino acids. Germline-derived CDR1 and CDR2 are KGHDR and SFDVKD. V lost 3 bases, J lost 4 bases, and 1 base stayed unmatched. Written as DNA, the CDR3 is TGTGCCACCAGTGATACTAGCGGGAGTTACGAGCAGTACTTC. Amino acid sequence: CATSDTSGSYEQYF.

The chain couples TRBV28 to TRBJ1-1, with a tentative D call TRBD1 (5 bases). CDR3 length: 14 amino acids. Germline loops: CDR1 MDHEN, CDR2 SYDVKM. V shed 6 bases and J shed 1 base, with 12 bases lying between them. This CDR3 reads CASRDHTGNTEAFF. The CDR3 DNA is TGTGCCAGCAGGGATCATACAGGGAACACTGAAGCTTTCTTT.

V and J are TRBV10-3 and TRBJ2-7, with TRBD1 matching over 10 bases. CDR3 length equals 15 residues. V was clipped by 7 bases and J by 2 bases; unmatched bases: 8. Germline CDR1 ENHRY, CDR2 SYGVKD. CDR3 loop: CAITAGTGATYEQYF. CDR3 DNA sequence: TGTGCCATCACCGCCGGGACAGGGGCGACCTACGAGCAGTACTTC.

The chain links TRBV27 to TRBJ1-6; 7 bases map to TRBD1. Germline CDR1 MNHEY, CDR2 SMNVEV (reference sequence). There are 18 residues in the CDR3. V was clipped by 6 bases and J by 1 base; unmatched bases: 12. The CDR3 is CASSRTRDSGSYNSPLHF. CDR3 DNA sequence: TGTGCCAGCAGCCGAACCCGGGACAGTGGTTCCTATAATTCACCCCTCCACTTT.

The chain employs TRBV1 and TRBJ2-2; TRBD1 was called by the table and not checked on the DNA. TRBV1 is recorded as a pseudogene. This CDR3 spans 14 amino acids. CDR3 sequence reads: CTSRRTGGTGELFF. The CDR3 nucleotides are TGCACCAGTCGACGGACAGGGGGTACCGGGGAGCTGTTTTTT.

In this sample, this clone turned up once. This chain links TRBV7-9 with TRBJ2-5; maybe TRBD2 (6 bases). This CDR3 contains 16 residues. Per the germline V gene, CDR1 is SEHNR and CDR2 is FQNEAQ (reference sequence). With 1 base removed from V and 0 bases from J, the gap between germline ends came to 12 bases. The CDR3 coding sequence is TGTGCCAGCAGCTTAGGAGCTTGGGACTACCAAGAGACCCAGTACTTC. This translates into CASSLGAWDYQETQYF.

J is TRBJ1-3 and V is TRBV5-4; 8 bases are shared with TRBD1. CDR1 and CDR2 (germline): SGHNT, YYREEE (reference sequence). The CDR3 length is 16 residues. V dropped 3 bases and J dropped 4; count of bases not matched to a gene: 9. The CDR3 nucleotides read TGTGCCAGCAGCTGGAGCAGGGGGCTGAGAGGAAACACCATATATTTT. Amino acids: CASSWSRGLRGNTIYF. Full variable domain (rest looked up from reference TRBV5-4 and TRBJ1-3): ETGVTQSPTHLIKTRGQQVTLRCSSQSGHNTVSWYQQALGQGPQFIFQYYREEENGRGNFPPRFSGLQFPNYSSELNVNALELDDSALYLCASSWSRGLRGNTIYFGEGSWLTVV.